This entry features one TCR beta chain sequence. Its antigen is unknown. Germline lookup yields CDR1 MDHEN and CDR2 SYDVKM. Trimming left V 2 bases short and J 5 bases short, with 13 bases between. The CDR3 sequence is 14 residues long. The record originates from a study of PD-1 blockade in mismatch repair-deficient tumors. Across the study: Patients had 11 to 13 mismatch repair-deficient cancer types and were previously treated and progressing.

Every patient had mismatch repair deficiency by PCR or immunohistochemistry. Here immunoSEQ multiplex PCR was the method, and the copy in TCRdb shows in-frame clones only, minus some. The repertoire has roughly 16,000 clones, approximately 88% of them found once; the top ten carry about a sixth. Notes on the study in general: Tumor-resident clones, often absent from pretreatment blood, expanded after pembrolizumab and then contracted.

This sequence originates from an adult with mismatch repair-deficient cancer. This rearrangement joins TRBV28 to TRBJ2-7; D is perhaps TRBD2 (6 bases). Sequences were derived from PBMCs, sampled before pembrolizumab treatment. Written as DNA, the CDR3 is TGTGCCAGCAGTTTAACCGGGAGTTTCAACGAGCAGTACTTC. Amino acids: CASSLTGSFNEQYF.